Reported below is one TCR beta chain. The antigen is unknown. Autologous stem cell transplantation was followed by relapse in every patient, and brentuximab vedotin exposure varied. These data belong to a study of PD-1 blockade in classical Hodgkin lymphoma. Looking at the study overall: Intravenous delivery of nivolumab at 3 mg/kg to patients occurred every 2 weeks.

Repertoires were generated with immunoSEQ multiplex PCR, while TCRdb's copy carries only in-frame clones and drops some. The sample contains around 99,000 clones, roughly four fifths of which appear only once. V lost 9 bases to trimming and J lost 0 bases, with 16 bases between them. CDR3 length equals 15 residues. The germline gives CDR1 MNHEY, CDR2 SVGAGI. Broader study findings: CD4+ TCR diversity climbed significantly by C4D1, unlike CD8+ TCR diversity. Initiation of nivolumab under 1 year after ASCT led to exclusion of patients.

The sequenced sample was peripheral blood mononuclear cells (PBMCs), obtained before the second cycle of nivolumab. This clonotype was obtained from a human donor with classical Hodgkin lymphoma. This sequence joins TRBV6-5 and TRBJ2-3; perhaps TRBD2 as D (6 bases). DNA of the CDR3: TGTGCCAGTAGTACATTAGCGGCTAGCACAGATACGCAGTATTTT. This sequence encodes CASSTLAASTDTQYF.